This T cell receptor (beta chain) was sequenced in a study of PD-1 blockade in classical Hodgkin lymphoma. The patients all showed relapse after autologous stem cell transplantation, while their brentuximab vedotin exposure varied. Whole-study results and caveats: Compared with baseline, CD4+ but not CD8+ TCR diversity had risen significantly by C4D1. Sources of repertoire differences remain undefined, possibly disease activity or prior therapy. Complete responders' diversity at baseline resembled that of newly diagnosed patients. Exclusion was applied to patients who started nivolumab under 1 year after ASCT.

Details on this clone: Antigen: not known.

Sequencing used immunoSEQ multiplex PCR; TCRdb keeps in-frame clones, though not all of them. The sample shows roughly 24,000 clones, 80% to 90% of them seen only once. Germline CDR1 WSHSY, CDR2 SAAADI. Trimming cost V 0 bases and J 0 bases, with 10 bases left between them. The CDR3 sequence is 16 residues long. Source: peripheral blood mononuclear cells (PBMCs), taken before the second cycle of nivolumab. The TCR sequence derives from a human donor with classical Hodgkin lymphoma. The V call is TRBV10-2, the J call TRBJ2-3; D perhaps matches TRBD2 (6 bases). The chain's CDR3 is CASSESGLTSTDTQYF. CDR3 nucleotides: TGCGCCAGCAGTGAGTCGGGACTCACTAGCACAGATACGCAGTATTTT.